The T cell receptor (beta chain) under discussion was sequenced for a study of beta chain bispecific antibodies for T cell cancers. Overall study findings and caveats: In these mixed samples, most targeted TRBV reads derived from the leukemia cell line.

The CDR3 has 17 residues. From germline, CDR1 is DFQATT and CDR2 SNEGSKA (reference sequence). The ends were cut back, 1 base at V and 4 bases at J, with 17 bases in the middle. TCRdb re-called the 5' RACE reads through MiXCR, storing one row per CDR3 protein. Of about 9,600 distinct CDR3 sequences in the sample, approximately 2.2% were seen once. Either OKT3 anti-CD3 antibody or CD3/CD28 beads expanded T cells from blood mononuclear cells over roughly 3 days. This clonotype was found many times. Its specificity is not known. This sample comprised T cells from a healthy donor cultured with Jurkat leukemia cells, obtained from a culture containing an anti-CD19 bispecific antibody. The TCR sequence derives from a human donor in good health. Some clones in this sample may be carry-over from other donors' samples. V usage is TRBV20-1 and J usage is TRBJ1-6, with D maybe TRBD1 (6 bases). CDR3 loop: CSARAAGAGDYNSPLHF. As DNA, the CDR3 is TGCAGTGCTAGAGCCGCCGGGGCAGGGGATTATAATTCACCCCTCCACTTT.